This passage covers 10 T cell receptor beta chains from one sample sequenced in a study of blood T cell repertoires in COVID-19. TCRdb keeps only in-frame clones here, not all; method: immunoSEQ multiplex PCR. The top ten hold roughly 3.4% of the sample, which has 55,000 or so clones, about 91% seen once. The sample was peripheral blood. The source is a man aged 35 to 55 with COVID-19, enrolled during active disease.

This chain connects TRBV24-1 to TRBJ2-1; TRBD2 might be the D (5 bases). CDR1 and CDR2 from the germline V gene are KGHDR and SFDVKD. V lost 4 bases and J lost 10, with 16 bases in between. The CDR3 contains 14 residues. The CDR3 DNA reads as TGTGCCACCAGTGACCCCCTCAAAGCGGACGAGCAGTTCTTC. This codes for CATSDPLKADEQFF.

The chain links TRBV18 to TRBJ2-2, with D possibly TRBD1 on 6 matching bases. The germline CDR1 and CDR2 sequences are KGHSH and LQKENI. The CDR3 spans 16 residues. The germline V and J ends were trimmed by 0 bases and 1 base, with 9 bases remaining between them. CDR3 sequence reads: CASSPPSRGNTGELFF. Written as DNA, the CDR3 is TGTGCCAGCTCACCACCTTCCAGGGGGAACACCGGGGAGCTGTTTTTT.

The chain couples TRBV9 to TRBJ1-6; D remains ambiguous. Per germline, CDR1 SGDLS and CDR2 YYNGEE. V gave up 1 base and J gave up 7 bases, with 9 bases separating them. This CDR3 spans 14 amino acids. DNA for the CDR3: TGTGCCAGCAGCGTAACTACGGGAAATTCACCCCTCCACTTT. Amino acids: CASSVTTGNSPLHF.

CDR3 coding DNA: TGTGCCAGCAGCTTCGGGACTAGCTGGCTCTACAATGAGCAGTTCTTC. This gives the protein CASSFGTSWLYNEQFF. This chain uses TRBV7-2 with TRBJ2-1, with TRBD2 matching over 9 bases. The trim removed 3 bases at V and 3 bases at J, leaving 6 bases unmatched. CDR1 is SGHTA and CDR2 is FQGNSA in the germline V gene. CDR3 size: 16 residues.

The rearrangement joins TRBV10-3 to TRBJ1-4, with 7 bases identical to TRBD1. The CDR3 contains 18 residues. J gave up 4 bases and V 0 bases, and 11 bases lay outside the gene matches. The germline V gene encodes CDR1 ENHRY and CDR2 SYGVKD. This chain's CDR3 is CAISESPSRGLNNEKLFF. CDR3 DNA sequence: TGTGCCATCAGTGAGTCACCGTCGAGGGGGCTAAATAATGAAAAACTGTTTTTT.

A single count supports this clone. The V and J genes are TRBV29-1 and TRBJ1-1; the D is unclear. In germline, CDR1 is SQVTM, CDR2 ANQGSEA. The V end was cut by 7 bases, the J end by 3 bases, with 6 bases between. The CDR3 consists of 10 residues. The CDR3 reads CSAVDTEAFF. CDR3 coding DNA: TGCAGCGCAGTAGACACTGAAGCTTTCTTT.

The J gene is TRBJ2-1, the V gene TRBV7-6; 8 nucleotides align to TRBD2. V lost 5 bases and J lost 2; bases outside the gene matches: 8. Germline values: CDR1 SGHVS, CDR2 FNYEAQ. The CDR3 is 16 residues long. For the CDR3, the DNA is TGTGCCAGCAGCCCGGCTGGAGCGGGGGCCTACAATGAGCAGTTCTTC. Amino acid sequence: CASSPAGAGAYNEQFF.

CDR3 nucleotide sequence: TGTGCCAGCAGTCGGGACGACAGCATGAACACTGAAGCTTTCTTT. This sequence encodes CASSRDDSMNTEAFF. This sequence joins TRBV6-6 and TRBJ1-1; D possibly corresponds to TRBD1 (5 bases). Trimming shortened V by 5 bases and J by 0 bases, and 13 bases separated the two germline ends. This CDR3 is built from 15 residues. The germline CDR1 and CDR2 sequences are MNHNY and SVGAGI (reference sequence).

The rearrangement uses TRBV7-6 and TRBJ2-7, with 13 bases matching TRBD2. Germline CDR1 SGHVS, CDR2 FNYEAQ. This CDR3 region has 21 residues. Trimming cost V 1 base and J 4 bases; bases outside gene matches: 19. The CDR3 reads CASSLGGLAGSYRISFYEQYF. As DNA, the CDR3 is TGTGCCAGCAGCTTAGGGGGACTAGCGGGGTCCTACCGGATTTCATTTTACGAGCAGTACTTC.

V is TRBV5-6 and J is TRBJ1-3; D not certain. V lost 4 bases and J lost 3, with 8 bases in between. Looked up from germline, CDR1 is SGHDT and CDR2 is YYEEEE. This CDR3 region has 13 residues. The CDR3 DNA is TGTGCCAGCAGCCCCTCGAGTGGAAACACCATATATTTT. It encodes CASSPSSGNTIYF.